A selection of T cell receptor beta chains follows, all from one sample in a study of radiation and T cells in renal cell carcinoma. Using immunoSEQ multiplex PCR, the repertoire was profiled, and TCRdb retains in-frame clones only, with some absent. The sample gives 100,000 to 150,000 clones, 70% to 90% of which show up once; around 1.8% is in the top ten. The sequences come from blood, collected from a patient whose treatment included radiotherapy and nephrectomy. Receptors were obtained from an older woman with renal cell carcinoma. Both conserved end residues are part of each CDR3. Fields, in order: D gene, clone size, J gene, V gene, CDR3 DNA, CDR3 protein. A D gene is named only where the DNA matches it firmly. For some rows the clone size is stated as once, few or many, or as a class when expanded; others skip it.

>-|-|TRBJ2-7|TRBV19
TGTGCCAGTAGTATAGGTAAAAACTCCTACGAGCAGTACTTC
CASSIGKNSYEQYF
>-|-|TRBJ1-2|TRBV6-5
TGTGCCAGCACCACGGGGCAGGGAGGCCATGGCTACACCTTC
CASTTGQGGHGYTF
>-|few|TRBJ1-1|TRBV5-5
TGTGCCAGCAGCCCGGGTGCTGAAGCTTTCTTT
CASSPGAEAFF
>TRBD1|-|TRBJ2-7|TRBV5-1
TGCGCCAGCAGCCGGGACAGGGCAACCTACGAGCAGTACTTC
CASSRDRATYEQYF
>TRBD1|-|TRBJ2-5|TRBV4-2
TGTGCCAGCAGCCAAGAGCCGGACAGGGGCTGGGAGACCCAGTACTTC
CASSQEPDRGWETQYF
>-|-|TRBJ2-7|TRBV5-1
TGCGCCAGCAGACCCACAGGGTTCTACGAGCAGTACTTC
CASRPTGFYEQYF
>-|once|TRBJ2-2|TRBV5-6
TGTGCCAGCAGCTGGGGGAACACCGGGGAGCTGTTTTTT
CASSWGNTGELFF
>TRBD1|-|TRBJ2-2|TRBV10-1
TGCGCCAGCTCCGGGACAGCTAACACCGGGGAGCTGTTTTTT
CASSGTANTGELFF
>-|-|TRBJ1-5|TRBV29-1
TGCAGCGTTGTATGGGACGGCAATCAGCCCCAGCATTTT
CSVVWDGNQPQHF
>-|-|TRBJ2-2|TRBV5-8
TGTGCCAGCAGCCCCTTGAGACATGGGGCCGGGGAGCTGTTTTTT
CASSPLRHGAGELFF
>TRBD2|-|TRBJ2-1|TRBV4-3
TGCGCCAGCAGCCAACTACTAGCGGGAGGTGAGCAGTTCTTC
CASSQLLAGGEQFF
>-|-|TRBJ1-5|TRBV6-1
TGTGCCAGCAGTGAAGCTGGCTTCAATCAGCCCCAGCATTTT
CASSEAGFNQPQHF
>-|few|TRBJ1-1|TRBV30
TGTGCCTGGAGTGCAGGGGCCCTGAACACTGAAGCTTTCTTT
CAWSAGALNTEAFF
>-|-|TRBJ2-3|TRBV10-3
TGTGCCATCAGTGAGTCAACAGATACGCAGTATTTT
CAISESTDTQYF
>-|-|TRBJ2-1|TRBV11-3
TGTGCCAGCAGCTTAGTGTCTGTTCCCCTCGGTGAGCAGTTCTTC
CASSLVSVPLGEQFF
>-|-|TRBJ2-2|TRBV7-2
TGTGCCAGCAGACCATTAGGAACCGGGGAGCTGTTTTTT
CASRPLGTGELFF
>TRBD1|-|TRBJ1-1|TRBV5-1
TGCGCCAGCAGCTCCCAAACAGGGGGCTATACTGAAGCTTTCTTT
CASSSQTGGYTEAFF
>-|-|TRBJ2-5|TRBV6-6
TGTGCCAGCAGTTACGGGGGGAGTAGGGAGACCCAGTACTTC
CASSYGGSRETQYF
>TRBD1|-|TRBJ1-1|TRBV5-6
TGTGCCAGCAGCTTGGGGACAGGGGCACCGAACACTGAAGCTTTCTTT
CASSLGTGAPNTEAFF
>-|-|TRBJ1-5|TRBV6-1
TGTGCCAGCAGGCAGGTCCATAGCAATCAGCCCCAGCATTTT
CASRQVHSNQPQHF
>TRBD1|-|TRBJ2-7|TRBV5-1
TGCGCCAGCAGCCGGAGACCTGGGGACAGGGCCTACGAGCAGTACTTC
CASSRRPGDRAYEQYF
>TRBD2|-|TRBJ2-1|TRBV19
TGTGCCAGTAGTATACGGGAGGGCTATGAGCAGTTCTTC
CASSIREGYEQFF
>TRBD1|-|TRBJ2-4|TRBV29-1
TGCAGCGCCCGGACAGGGCCACGATTAAAGGACCAAGAAAACATTCAGTACTTC
CSARTGPRLKDQENIQYF
>-|-|TRBJ1-4|TRBV5-8
TGTGCCAGCAGCCGAGTTCGAGGGGTAGCTAATGAAAAACTGTTTTTT
CASSRVRGVANEKLFF
>-|-|TRBJ1-2|TRBV28
TGTGCCAGCAGCCCCCGGGCCCATGGCTACACCTTC
CASSPRAHGYTF
>-|-|TRBJ2-1|TRBV4-1
TGCGCCAGCAGCCAAGAAGTGGGGGGTCTCTACAATGAGCAGTTCTTC
CASSQEVGGLYNEQFF
>-|-|TRBJ1-2|TRBV6-5
TGTGCCAGCAGTTATTCAACCGGGGGGTTGGGTGGCTACACCTTC
CASSYSTGGLGGYTF
>TRBD1|-|TRBJ1-1|TRBV6-6
TGTGCCAGCAGTTCAAAGGACAGGGGAAGCACTGAAGCTTTCTTT
CASSSKDRGSTEAFF
>-|-|TRBJ2-3|TRBV6-1
TGTGCCAGCAGTGCAGGGCCCTCAGATACGCAGTATTTT
CASSAGPSDTQYF
>TRBD1|-|TRBJ1-1|TRBV27
TGTGCCAGCAGTCTCACAGGGGGCACTGAAGCTTTCTTT
CASSLTGGTEAFF
>-|-|TRBJ1-4|TRBV7-9
TGTGCCAGCAGCCACCCAGTGGTACGGGAAAAACTGTTTTTT
CASSHPVVREKLFF
>-|-|TRBJ1-5|TRBV5-1
TGCGCCAGCAGCTTTACCGGGAGTAATAATCAGCCCCAGCATTTT
CASSFTGSNNQPQHF
>-|-|TRBJ1-4|TRBV19
TGTGCCAGTAGTATTGGGGGGGCAGCTGAAAAACTGTTTTTT
CASSIGGAAEKLFF